This entry lists 9 T cell receptor beta chains sequenced from one sample in a study of T cells in narcolepsy. Libraries were prepared by immunoSEQ multiplex PCR; TCRdb keeps only in-frame clonotypes and omits some of them. The top ten hold approximately 2.2% of the sample, which has fewer than 40,000 clones, over 65% seen once. Specimen: memory (CD45RA-) CD4+ T cells from blood. The receptors come from a human donor in good health.

This sequence joins TRBV19 and TRBJ2-5; D perhaps matches TRBD1 (6 bases). The length of the CDR3 is 15 residues. Between the trimmed V and J ends, which lost 7 bases and 2 bases, there was a span of 17 bases. Germline CDR1 is LNHDA and CDR2 is SQIVND (reference sequence). The CDR3 sequence is CASTTGSGPQETQYF. The CDR3 DNA is TGTGCCAGTACAACAGGGAGCGGACCTCAAGAGACCCAGTACTTC.

The rearrangement uses TRBV7-2 and TRBJ1-2; tentatively, D is TRBD1 (5 bases). Germline lookup yields CDR1 SGHTA and CDR2 FQGNSA. CDR3 length: 13 residues. The V gene lost 2 bases and the J gene lost 5 bases, with 9 bases spanning the gap. This CDR3 is CASSLNWGYGYTF. The CDR3 region has the DNA TGTGCCAGCAGCTTAAATTGGGGGTATGGCTACACCTTC.

The gene calls are TRBV5-1 and TRBJ2-1, with 11 bases lining up with TRBD2. Per the germline V gene, CDR1 is SGHRS and CDR2 is YFSETQ. V gave up 4 bases and J gave up 5 bases; unmatched junction bases: 2. This CDR3 region has 14 residues. Here the CDR3 DNA reads TGCGCCAGCAGCCCGGGACTAGCGGACAATGAGCAGTTCTTC. Amino acids: CASSPGLADNEQFF.

A note on this clone: Germline is not matched at one junction end, which may reflect a read error. This chain uses TRBV7-9 with TRBJ2-3, with D unresolved. The CDR3 length is 10 residues. Germline loops: CDR1 SEHNR, CDR2 FQNEAQ (reference sequence). CDR3 sequence reads: CASSRDTQYF. Here the CDR3 DNA reads TGTGCCAGCAGCAGAGATACGCAGTATTTT.

V and J are TRBV1 and TRBJ2-1; TRBD2 was called by the table and not checked on the DNA. TRBV1 is given as a pseudogene. CDR3 length: 16 residues. Here the CDR3 DNA reads TGCACCAGCAGCCAAGCGAAGGAGCGGAATCACAATGAGCAGTTCTTC. Its protein product is CTSSQAKERNHNEQFF.

The V call is TRBV10-3, the J call TRBJ2-2; TRBD1 matches at 9 bases. There are 14 residues in the CDR3. Germline assignment: CDR1 ENHRY and CDR2 SYGVKD. V gave up 6 bases and J gave up 7 bases; unmatched junction bases: 6. Written as DNA, the CDR3 is TGTGCCATCAGCTTAACAGGGGGCAACGGGGAGCTGTTTTTT. Translation gives CAISLTGGNGELFF.

This chain uses TRBV7-2 with TRBJ2-3, with D tentatively TRBD2 (6 bases). Germline V gene lookup returns CDR1 SGHTA and CDR2 FQGNSA. The CDR3 extends over 15 amino acids. V dropped 5 bases and J dropped 3 bases, with 15 bases sitting between them. CDR3 residues: CASSPPGVGTDTQYF. The CDR3 DNA sequence: TGTGCCAGCAGCCCACCGGGGGTGGGTACAGATACGCAGTATTTT.

On this clone itself: The CDR3 end shows no conserved phenylalanine or tryptophan, and so a read error is likely. The rearrangement uses TRBV10-2 and TRBJ1-2; no clear D. The CDR3 totals 13 residues. Trimming took off 3 bases at V and 4 bases at J, with 9 bases between the two ends. Looked up from germline, CDR1 is WSHSY and CDR2 is SAAADI. As DNA, the CDR3 is TGCGCCAGCAGTGATAGCGGGTCCTATGGCTACACCCTC. Amino acids: CASSDSGSYGYTL.

The chain combines TRBV5-1 with TRBJ2-5; maybe TRBD1 (6 bases). Trimming removed 2 bases at V and 4 bases at J, with 15 bases between. The CDR3 is 15 residues long. Germline loops: CDR1 SGHRS, CDR2 YFSETQ. The CDR3 DNA follows: TGCGCCAGCAGCTTACAGGGTAGGATGTCAGAGACCCAGTACTTC. Translated, it gives CASSLQGRMSETQYF.